The clone carrying this T cell receptor (beta chain) turned up a few times. Its antigen is as yet unknown. TCRdb reanalysed the reads using MiXCR and keeps one entry per CDR3 protein. The sample shows some 350,000 distinct CDR3 sequences, about 28% of them seen only once. Per the germline V gene, CDR1 is SGHVS and CDR2 is FQNEAQ. This CDR3 has 15 residues. The V and J ends lost 5 bases and 2 bases, in that order; junction bases with no gene match: 6. The data stem from a study of T cell repertoires in cytomegalovirus infection. Findings and limits, study-wide: Cumulated frequencies of public TCR beta families served to identify carriers of CMV plus the relevant HLA.

The chain recombines TRBV7-8 with TRBJ2-7; 10 bases fit TRBD2. This TCR derives from a human donor in good health (CMV status not recorded). Some clones in this sample may be carry-over from other donors' samples. The material sequenced was cultured PBMCs, taken from culture after CMV antigen stimulation. In DNA form, the CDR3 reads TGTGCCAGCAGCCCCCGGACTAGCGGCACCTACGAGCAGTACTTC. It specifies CASSPRTSGTYEQYF.